Below, one TCR beta chain is given with its context. The Seattle patients, enrolled during active infection, were followed longitudinally. The data belong to a study of blood T cell repertoires in COVID-19. Study processing details: Amplification of reference gene primers was used by the study to estimate nucleated cell counts. This table comes from immunoSEQ multiplex PCR, and its TCRdb copy is limited to in-frame clones, with some not included. V, J and clone size are taken as reported in that table, and D and trimming were inferred from the DNA itself. The top ten hold more than 5.5% of the sample, which has 85,000 to 120,000 clones, about three quarters seen once. This CDR3 has 14 amino acids. Germline CDR1 SEHNR, CDR2 FQNEAQ (reference sequence). Trimming cost V 3 bases and J 6 bases; bases outside gene matches: 7.

The clonotype originates from an elderly man with COVID-19, enrolled during active disease. The sample was peripheral blood. The chain has TRBV7-9 and TRBJ2-7; 8 nucleotides align to TRBD1. The CDR3 spells CASSLVGQGGEQYF. In nucleotides, the CDR3 is TGTGCCAGCAGCTTGGTTGGACAGGGAGGCGAGCAGTACTTC.